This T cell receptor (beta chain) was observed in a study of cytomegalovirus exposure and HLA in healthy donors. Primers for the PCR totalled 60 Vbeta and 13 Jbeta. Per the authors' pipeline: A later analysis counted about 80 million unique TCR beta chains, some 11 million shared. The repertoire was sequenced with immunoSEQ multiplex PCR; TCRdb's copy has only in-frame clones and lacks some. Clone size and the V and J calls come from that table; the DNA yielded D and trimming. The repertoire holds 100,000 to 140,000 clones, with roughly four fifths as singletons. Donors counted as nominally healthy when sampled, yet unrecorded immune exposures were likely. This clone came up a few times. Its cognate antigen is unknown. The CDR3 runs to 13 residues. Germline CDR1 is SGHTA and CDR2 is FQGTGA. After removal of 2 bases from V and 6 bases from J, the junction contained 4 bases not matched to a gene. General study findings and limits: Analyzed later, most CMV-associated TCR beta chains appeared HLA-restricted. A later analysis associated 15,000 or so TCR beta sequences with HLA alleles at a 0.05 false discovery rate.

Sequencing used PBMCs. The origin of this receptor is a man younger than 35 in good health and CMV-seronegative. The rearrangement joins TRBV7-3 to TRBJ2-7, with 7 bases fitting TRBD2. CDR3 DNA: TGTGCCAGCAGCTTAGTTGGCGGGGGCGAGCAGTACTTC. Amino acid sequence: CASSLVGGGEQYF.